Below are 21 T cell receptor beta chains sequenced from a single sample in a study of T cell responses to AZD1222 COVID-19 vaccine. TCRdb keeps only in-frame clones here, not all; method: immunoSEQ multiplex PCR. The table lists about 160,000 clones, 91% of them singletons, with 1.5% to 2% in the top ten. The sequences come from peripheral blood, collected on day 0 of AZD1222 vaccination. These TCRs come from an adult in good health.

The rearrangement joins TRBV9 to TRBJ1-3, with TRBD1 matching 7 bases. The CDR3 is 14 residues long. V lost 1 base and J lost 3; bases outside the gene matches: 1. Germline CDR1 is SGDLS and CDR2 is YYNGEE. CDR3 protein: CASSVQGVGNTIYF. The CDR3 DNA follows: TGTGCCAGCAGCGTACAGGGGGTTGGAAACACCATATATTTT.

The chain has TRBV29-1 and TRBJ1-3; 7 nucleotides line up with TRBD1. CDR1 and CDR2 (germline): SQVTM, ANQGSEA. The V and J ends lost 4 bases and 1 base, in that order; junction bases with no gene match: 7. CDR3 length: 15 amino acids. The CDR3 nucleotides are TGCAGCGTTGCCCCTACAGGGGCATCTGGAAACACCATATATTTT. This gives the protein CSVAPTGASGNTIYF.

The chain carries TRBV7-8 and TRBJ2-2; D possibly corresponds to TRBD1 (6 bases). V lost 3 bases, J lost 4 bases, and 12 bases lay in between. The CDR3 is 15 residues long. Germline V gives CDR1 SGHVS, CDR2 FQNEAQ. DNA of the CDR3: TGTGCCAGCAGCTTCAACAGGGCTGGCACCGGGGAGCTGTTTTTT. It yields the protein CASSFNRAGTGELFF.

CDR3 DNA sequence: TGTGCCAGCAAGCGTGATAGCAATCAGCCCCAGCATTTT. It codes for CASKRDSNQPQHF. This rearrangement joins TRBV28 to TRBJ1-5; D is undetermined. The CDR3 runs to 13 residues. Trimming shortened V by 7 bases and J by 0 bases, and 7 bases separated the two germline ends. Germline assignment: CDR1 MDHEN and CDR2 SYDVKM.

This rearrangement joins TRBV28 to TRBJ1-5; D is undetermined. CDR1 MDHEN and CDR2 SYDVKM come from the germline V gene. The V gene lost 2 bases and the J gene lost 2 bases, with 10 bases spanning the gap. The CDR3 totals 15 residues. CDR3: CASSLTLRGNQPQHF. The CDR3 region has the DNA TGTGCCAGCAGTTTAACCCTACGTGGCAATCAGCCCCAGCATTTT.

This clone is medium-sized (0.01 to 0.1%) in the sample. The chain recombines TRBV12-2 with TRBJ1-5. TRBV12-2 is designated a pseudogene. CDR3 size: 18 residues. CDR3 protein: CASRFAHYIGGQDQPQHF. The CDR3 DNA reads as TGTGCAAGTCGCTTTGCTCATTACATAGGGGGGCAGGATCAGCCCCAGCATTTT.

J is TRBJ1-6 and V is TRBV28; a possible D gene is TRBD1 (6 bases). Germline CDR1 MDHEN, CDR2 SYDVKM. Trimming cost V 1 base and J 5 bases, with 12 bases left between them. The CDR3 runs 16 residues. CDR3 bases: TGTGCCAGCAGTTTATTTGGGGGCGAGGATAATTCACCCCTCCACTTT. Its protein is CASSLFGGEDNSPLHF.

The chain links TRBV5-4 to TRBJ1-2, with no clear D. The CDR3 totals 12 residues. V lost 0 bases, J lost 4 bases, and 4 bases lay in between. The germline gives CDR1 SGHNT, CDR2 YYREEE (reference sequence). In nucleotides, the CDR3 is TGTGCCAGCAGCTTGGTTCGCTATGGCTACACCTTC. This sequence encodes CASSLVRYGYTF.

The V and J genes are TRBV4-1 and TRBJ2-2; TRBD1 matches at 7 bases. This CDR3 comprises 16 residues. V was pared by 3 bases and J by 2 bases, with 6 bases of the junction left unmatched. Germline lookup yields CDR1 MGHRA and CDR2 YSYEKL. CDR3 loop: CASSHRDSINTGELFF. The CDR3 DNA is TGCGCCAGCAGCCACCGGGACAGTATAAACACCGGGGAGCTGTTTTTT.

The DNA for the CDR3 is TGTGCCAGCAGCTCTTGGACACCCTCTGGAAACACCATATATTTT. This codes for CASSSWTPSGNTIYF. This chain connects TRBV3-1 (or the pseudogene TRBV3-2) to TRBJ1-3; tentatively, D is TRBD1 (5 bases). Trimming removed 5 bases from V and 0 bases from J, with 11 bases in between. CDR3 length: 15 residues. From germline, CDR1 is LGHDT and CDR2 YNNKEL (reference sequence).

This clone has just one count. The chain joins TRBV13 to TRBJ1-2, with D possibly TRBD1 on 5 matching bases. The CDR3 is made up of 12 amino acids. Per germline, CDR1 PRHDT and CDR2 FYEKMQ (reference sequence). V lost 7 bases to trimming and J lost 1 base, with 7 bases between them. The DNA of the CDR3 is TGTGCCAGCACCCAGGGTAACTATGGCTACACCTTC. Translation gives CASTQGNYGYTF.

This rearrangement joins TRBV9 to TRBJ1-1; D unclear. Trimming left V 1 base short and J 1 base short, with 11 bases between. The CDR3 loop spans 15 amino acids. The V gene's germline CDR1 is SGDLS and CDR2 YYNGEE. The CDR3 region is CASSVIRAANTEAFF. The CDR3, as DNA: TGTGCCAGCAGCGTAATAAGGGCTGCGAACACTGAAGCTTTCTTT.

The V and J genes are TRBV27 and TRBJ1-1; D is unclear. CDR3 length: 15 amino acids. Germline values: CDR1 MNHEY, CDR2 SMNVEV (reference sequence). V lost 2 bases and J lost 0, with 10 bases in between. The CDR3 DNA sequence: TGTGCCAGCAGTTTAACGGCGCTCATGAACACTGAAGCTTTCTTT. It translates to CASSLTALMNTEAFF.

This chain's CDR3 is CASSQGAVRDQEKLFF. The CDR3, as DNA: TGTGCCAGCAGCCAAGGGGCCGTCCGCGATCAAGAAAAACTGTTTTTT. J is TRBJ1-4 and V is TRBV3-1 (or the pseudogene TRBV3-2), with unresolved D. The CDR3 has 16 amino acids. Per germline, CDR1 LGHDT and CDR2 YNNKEL (reference sequence). V was shortened by 1 base and J by 8 bases, with 17 bases between the two germline ends.

The rearrangement links TRBV3-1 (or the pseudogene TRBV3-2) to TRBJ2-7, with 9 bases fitting TRBD1. Trimming took 3 bases from V and 1 from J; bases not matched to a gene: 4. From germline, CDR1 is LGHDT and CDR2 YNNKEL (reference sequence). The CDR3 totals 15 residues. CDR3 in amino acids: CASSHSGQGSYEQYF. The DNA for the CDR3 is TGTGCCAGCAGCCACTCGGGACAGGGATCCTACGAGCAGTACTTC.

The CDR3 protein is CASSAGTSGSSYNEQFF. CDR3 sequence (DNA): TGTGCCAGCAGCGCCGGGACTAGCGGAAGCTCCTACAATGAGCAGTTCTTC. The chain carries TRBV9 and TRBJ2-1; 11 nucleotides line up with TRBD2. The J segment lost 0 bases and the V segment lost 3 bases, leaving 5 bases of the junction unmatched. Germline CDR1 is SGDLS and CDR2 is YYNGEE. The CDR3 length is 17 residues.

Notes on this clone: One junction end does not reproduce the germline sequence, and a read error may be involved. This CDR3 reads CAISEPEGTGKLVF. In DNA form, the CDR3 reads TGTGCCATCAGTGAGCCGGAAGGGACAGGGAAATTGGTTTTT. This chain links TRBV10-3 with TRBJ1-4; 9 bases map to TRBD1. CDR1 is ENHRY, CDR2 SYGVKD, per germline. CDR3 size: 14 residues.

This clone was seen a single time. The rearrangement joins TRBV6-6 to TRBJ2-7, with 7 bases that match TRBD2. V shed 0 bases and J 3 bases; nucleotides not matched to a gene: 8. Germline V gene data show CDR1 as MNHNY and CDR2 as SVGAGI (reference sequence). The CDR3 is made up of 16 amino acids. The CDR3 region is CASSYSKGGGSYEQYF. DNA of the CDR3: TGTGCCAGCAGTTACTCGAAGGGCGGGGGAAGCTACGAGCAGTACTTC.

This clone occurred once. CDR3 amino acids: CASSLVWGNTESDTQYF. For the CDR3, the DNA is TGTGCCAGCAGCTTAGTGTGGGGGAATACTGAGTCGGATACGCAGTATTTT. The J gene is TRBJ2-3, the V gene TRBV11-2; perhaps D is TRBD1 or TRBD2 (5 bases each). The CDR3 runs 17 residues. Trimming shortened V by 1 base and J by 6 bases, and 20 bases separated the two germline ends. Germline V CDR1 and CDR2: SGHAT, FQNNGV.

The chain is built from TRBV16 and TRBJ1-6; 7 positions agree with TRBD1. CDR1 is KGHSY and CDR2 is FQNENV in the germline V gene. The CDR3 covers 16 residues. The trim removed 0 bases at V and 11 bases at J, leaving 10 bases unmatched. The chain's CDR3 is CASSQSLTGRVTPLHF. CDR3 coding DNA: TGTGCCAGCAGCCAATCCCTGACAGGGAGAGTGACACCCCTCCACTTT. Full variable domain (remainder filled in from reference TRBV16 and TRBJ1-6): GEEVAQTPKHLVRGEGQKAKLYCAPIKGHSYVFWYQQVLKNEFKFLISFQNENVFDETGMPKERFSAKCLPNSPCSLEIQATKLEDSAVYFCASSQSLTGRVTPLHFGNGTRLTVT.

The rearrangement joins TRBV5-4 to TRBJ2-7, with D possibly TRBD1 on 6 matching bases. CDR3 length: 14 amino acids. Germline-derived CDR1 and CDR2 are SGHNT and YYREEE (reference sequence). Trimming pared 1 base from V and 4 bases from J, leaving 12 bases between. CDR3 loop: CASSLPGETYEQYF. CDR3 DNA: TGTGCCAGCAGCTTGCCAGGGGAAACGTACGAGCAGTACTTC.